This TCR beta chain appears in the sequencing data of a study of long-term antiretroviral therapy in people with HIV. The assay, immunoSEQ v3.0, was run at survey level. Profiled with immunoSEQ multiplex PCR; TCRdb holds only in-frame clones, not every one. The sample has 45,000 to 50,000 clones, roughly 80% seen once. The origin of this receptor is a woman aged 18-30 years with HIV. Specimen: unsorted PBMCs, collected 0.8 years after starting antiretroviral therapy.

The CDR3 DNA sequence: TGTGCCAGCAGCGTTTCGGGGGGCATCTACGAGCAGTACTTC. Its translation: CASSVSGGIYEQYF. The chain has TRBV9 and TRBJ2-7, with TRBD2 as a possible D gene (7 bases). Per germline, CDR1 SGDLS and CDR2 YYNGEE. Trimming cost V 2 bases and J 3 bases, with 12 bases left between them. The CDR3 consists of 14 residues.